This section outlines one T cell receptor beta chain sequence together with its context. Its antigen remains unknown. Pregnant or lactating patients and those with other autoimmune diseases or uncontrolled infections were excluded. The data stem from a study of Graves' ophthalmopathy and Graves' hyperthyroidism. About the research overall: Hyperthyroidism showing no ophthalmopathy within 18 months of follow-up was stable.

The germline V gene encodes CDR1 LNHDA and CDR2 SQIVND (reference sequence). This CDR3 is built from 15 residues. Trimming removed 7 bases from V and 4 bases from J, with 17 bases in between. Study-wide findings and caveats: Also, most clonotypes expanded in the thyroid above 0.001 frequency appeared in blood.

TCR beta CDR3 amplification used RNA transcripts. RT-PCR in the first round used HTBI primers; a second-round multiplex PCR followed. TCRdb ran MiXCR on the multiplex PCR reads and lists one entry per CDR3 protein. This sample has over a million distinct CDR3 sequences, with less than 45% found just once. The rearrangement uses TRBV19 and TRBJ1-5, with D possibly being TRBD1 (5 bases). This TCR was sampled from an adult man with Graves' hyperthyroidism. The sequenced sample was peripheral blood or thyroid tissue (not recorded which). CDR3 region: CASMEERRGNQPQHF. CDR3 sequence (DNA): TGTGCCAGTATGGAGGAGAGAAGGGGAAATCAGCCCCAGCATTTT. Full variable domain (remainder filled in from reference TRBV19 and TRBJ1-5): DGGITQSPKYLFRKEGQNVTLSCEQNLNHDAMYWYRQDPGQGLRLIYYSQIVNDFQKGDIAEGYSVSREKKESFPLTVTSAQKNPTAFYLCASMEERRGNQPQHFGDGTRLSIL.